These 30 T cell receptor beta chains originate from one sample sequenced in a study of cytomegalovirus exposure and HLA in healthy donors. Amplification used 60 Vbeta primers and 13 Jbeta primers. Sequencing used immunoSEQ multiplex PCR; TCRdb keeps in-frame clones, though not all of them. The data hold approximately 160,000 clones, with around 85% observed a single time. Sequencing was performed on PBMCs. Receptors were obtained from a human donor in good health.

CDR3: CASSPGQDYEKLFF. CDR3 sequence (DNA): TGTGCCAGTAGTCCGGGACAGGACTATGAAAAACTGTTTTTT. The chain carries TRBV19 and TRBJ1-4; 8 bases agree with TRBD1. V gave up 5 bases and J gave up 6 bases; unmatched junction bases: 5. This CDR3 comprises 14 residues. The germline V gene has CDR1 LNHDA and CDR2 SQIVND (reference sequence).

The CDR3 DNA sequence: TGTGCCAGTAGTATTTTTGTCGGGTCCTACGAGCAGTACTTC. This codes for CASSIFVGSYEQYF. The V gene is TRBV19, the J gene TRBJ2-7; D not resolved. V lost 3 bases to trimming and J lost 1 base, with 10 bases between them. In germline, CDR1 is LNHDA, CDR2 SQIVND (reference sequence). The CDR3 sequence is 14 residues long. The full variable domain, in which reference TRBV19 and TRBJ2-7 provide the parts outside the CDR3, is DGGITQSPKYLFRKEGQNVTLSCEQNLNHDAMYWYRQDPGQGLRLIYYSQIVNDFQKGDIAEGYSVSREKKESFPLTVTSAQKNPTAFYLCASSIFVGSYEQYFGPGTRLTVT.

The V and J genes are TRBV27 and TRBJ2-1; D gene uncertain. The CDR3 loop spans 17 amino acids. The V gene lost 1 base and the J gene lost 6 bases, with 19 bases spanning the gap. The V gene's germline CDR1 is MNHEY and CDR2 SMNVEV (reference sequence). The CDR3 bases are TGTGCCAGCAGTTTATTTATTAGCAAGACCGGAGCCAATGAGCAGTTCTTC. It is translated as CASSLFISKTGANEQFF.

V is TRBV19 and J is TRBJ1-5; tentatively, D is TRBD1 (6 bases). V was cut by 3 bases and J by 0 bases, with 12 bases left in between. Germline lookup yields CDR1 LNHDA and CDR2 SQIVND (reference sequence). This CDR3 has 16 residues. CDR3 sequence reads: CASSMTTGYSNQPQHF. In DNA, the CDR3 is TGTGCCAGTAGTATGACGACAGGTTATAGCAATCAGCCCCAGCATTTT.

The rearrangement uses TRBV7-2 and TRBJ1-2; D possibly corresponds to TRBD1 (5 bases). CDR1 and CDR2 from the germline V gene are SGHTA and FQGNSA. The V gene lost 5 bases and the J gene lost 1 base, with 14 bases spanning the gap. CDR3 length equals 15 residues. In nucleotides, the CDR3 is TGTGCCAGCAGCCCTCGCCGGGACTATAACTATGGCTACACCTTC. Translation gives CASSPRRDYNYGYTF.

There are a few counts of this clone. The V call is TRBV7-2, the J call TRBJ1-3; a possible D gene is TRBD1 (5 bases). The ends were cut back, 5 bases at V and 0 bases at J, with 14 bases in the middle. This CDR3 is 16 amino acids long. The germline V gene encodes CDR1 SGHTA and CDR2 FQGNSA. CDR3 amino acids: CASSPRQQASGNTIYF. Here the CDR3 DNA reads TGTGCCAGCAGCCCCCGGCAACAGGCCTCTGGAAACACCATATATTTT.

This chain links TRBV19 with TRBJ2-2; the D gene is possibly TRBD1 (5 bases). CDR1 is LNHDA and CDR2 is SQIVND in the germline V gene (reference sequence). V lost 6 bases to trimming and J lost 4 bases, with 12 bases between them. There are 14 residues in the CDR3. This chain's CDR3 is CASSGQRGTGELFF. The CDR3 DNA reads TGTGCCAGTAGCGGACAACGTGGCACCGGGGAGCTGTTTTTT. Drawing the rest from reference TRBV19 and TRBJ2-2, the complete variable domain is DGGITQSPKYLFRKEGQNVTLSCEQNLNHDAMYWYRQDPGQGLRLIYYSQIVNDFQKGDIAEGYSVSREKKESFPLTVTSAQKNPTAFYLCASSGQRGTGELFFGEGSRLTVL.

With respect to this clone: Other DNA variants within this sample encode the same CDR3. J is TRBJ2-5 and V is TRBV20-1, with TRBD1 as a possible D gene (5 bases). The CDR3 contains 11 residues. V lost 2 bases to trimming and J lost 4 bases, with 5 bases between them. CDR1 and CDR2 (germline): DFQATT, SNEGSKA (reference sequence). Here the CDR3 DNA reads TGCAGTGCTAGACAGGGAGAGACCCAGTACTTC. Translated: CSARQGETQYF.

This clone was seen a handful of times. This chain connects TRBV19 to TRBJ1-2, with no clear D. Germline V CDR1 and CDR2: LNHDA, SQIVND (reference sequence). CDR3 length: 11 residues. Between the trimmed V and J ends, which lost 5 bases and 5 bases, there was a span of 6 bases. CDR3 nucleotides: TGTGCCAGTAGTGTCCCATATGGCTACACCTTC. Its protein product is CASSVPYGYTF. Looking up the rest from reference TRBV19 and TRBJ1-2 gives the full variable domain: DGGITQSPKYLFRKEGQNVTLSCEQNLNHDAMYWYRQDPGQGLRLIYYSQIVNDFQKGDIAEGYSVSREKKESFPLTVTSAQKNPTAFYLCASSVPYGYTFGSGTRLTVV.

J is TRBJ1-4 and V is TRBV25-1; no clear D. Deletions cut 4 bases from V and 5 bases from J, with 11 bases between. The CDR3 runs to 14 residues. In germline, CDR1 is MGHDK, CDR2 SYGVNS. The CDR3 reads CASSGSNPNEKLFF. In DNA form, the CDR3 reads TGTGCCAGCAGTGGGAGTAACCCGAATGAAAAACTGTTTTTT.

V is TRBV7-2 and J is TRBJ1-5; no definite D call. This CDR3 is built from 14 residues. Germline CDR1 is SGHTA and CDR2 is FQGNSA. Between the trimmed V and J ends, which lost 2 bases and 6 bases, there was a span of 11 bases. The CDR3 reads CASSLSVGVQPQHF. CDR3 DNA sequence: TGTGCCAGCAGCTTATCGGTTGGAGTTCAGCCCCAGCATTTT. Combining the CDR3 with reference TRBV7-2 and TRBJ1-5 gives the whole variable domain GAGVSQSPSNKVTEKGKDVELRCDPISGHTALYWYRQSLGQGLEFLIYFQGNSAPDKSGLPSDRFSAERTGGSVSTLTIQRTQQEDSAVYLCASSLSVGVQPQHFGDGTRLSIL.

The chain combines TRBV29-1 with TRBJ1-2; tentatively, D is TRBD1 (5 bases). V gave up 0 bases and J gave up 5 bases, with 7 bases separating them. CDR1 and CDR2 (germline): SQVTM, ANQGSEA. The CDR3 consists of 12 residues. The CDR3 nucleotides read TGCAGCGTTGAAGACAGGGATTATGGCTACACCTTC. Its protein product is CSVEDRDYGYTF.

The chain recombines TRBV2 with TRBJ1-5; 7 nucleotides align to TRBD1. The CDR3 extends over 14 amino acids. V lost 6 bases to trimming and J lost 5 bases; unmatched junction nucleotides: 7. CDR1 is SNHLY and CDR2 is FYNNEI in the germline V gene. Here the CDR3 reads CASRGQSSDQPQHF. CDR3 bases: TGTGCCAGCAGGGGACAGTCCTCTGATCAGCCCCAGCATTTT.

This rearrangement joins TRBV5-8 to TRBJ2-7; 7 bases agree with TRBD2. V dropped 3 bases and J dropped 1; count of bases not matched to a gene: 7. The CDR3 consists of 15 residues. CDR1 and CDR2 (germline): SGHTS, YDEGEE. The DNA for the CDR3 is TGTGCCAGCAGCTACCTGCCGGGACTATCCTACGAGCAGTACTTC. This encodes CASSYLPGLSYEQYF.

This sequence joins TRBV18 and TRBJ2-3; tentatively, D is TRBD1 (6 bases). Germline V gene sequence: CDR1 KGHSH, CDR2 LQKENI. V gave up 2 bases and J gave up 0 bases, with 12 bases separating them. The CDR3 is 16 residues long. CDR3: CASSPTGYLSTDTQYF. For the CDR3, the DNA is TGTGCCAGCTCACCAACAGGGTATTTGAGCACAGATACGCAGTATTTT.

J is TRBJ2-2 and V is TRBV15; D ambiguous. With 1 base removed from V and 9 bases from J, the gap between germline ends came to 9 bases. The CDR3 contains 13 residues. The germline CDR1 and CDR2 sequences are LNHNV and YYDKDF (reference sequence). CDR3 coding DNA: TGTGCCACCAGCAGAGTGCCAGTAAGGGAGCTGTTTTTT. Protein product: CATSRVPVRELFF.

The chain carries TRBV4-1 and TRBJ2-1; D is undetermined. V was shortened by 4 bases and J by 6 bases, with 4 bases between the two germline ends. Germline V gives CDR1 MGHRA, CDR2 YSYEKL. The CDR3 length is 11 residues. CDR3 protein: CASSRSNEQFF. As DNA, the CDR3 is TGCGCCAGCAGCCGTAGCAATGAGCAGTTCTTC.

The J gene is TRBJ1-4, the V gene TRBV7-9; 7 bases match TRBD1. After removal of 3 bases from V and 4 bases from J, the junction contained 2 bases not matched to a gene. Germline lookup yields CDR1 SEHNR and CDR2 FQNEAQ (reference sequence). The CDR3 has 14 amino acids. The CDR3 DNA follows: TGTGCCAGCAGCTTGACAGGGAATAATGAAAAACTGTTTTTT. This gives the protein CASSLTGNNEKLFF.

The J gene is TRBJ1-2, the V gene TRBV7-9; D unresolved. CDR1 is SEHNR and CDR2 is FQNEAQ in the germline V gene (reference sequence). The CDR3 is made up of 12 amino acids. V lost 2 bases to trimming and J lost 7 bases, with 8 bases between them. The CDR3 loop is CASSLSVSGYTF. Here the CDR3 DNA reads TGTGCCAGCAGCTTATCTGTTTCTGGCTACACCTTC.

The CDR3 loop reads CASKEQGLGTEAFF. The CDR3 nucleotides read TGCGCCAGCAAGGAGCAGGGTCTCGGAACTGAAGCTTTCTTT. This rearrangement joins TRBV10-2 to TRBJ1-1; D may be TRBD1 (5 bases). This CDR3 spans 14 amino acids. V gave up 7 bases and J gave up 5 bases, with 17 bases separating them. Per the germline V gene, CDR1 is WSHSY and CDR2 is SAAADI.

This chain uses TRBV27 with TRBJ1-1, with 8 bases identical to TRBD1. The V and J ends lost 6 bases and 12 bases, in that order; junction bases with no gene match: 18. The germline gives CDR1 MNHEY, CDR2 SMNVEV (reference sequence). The CDR3 has 15 amino acids. The CDR3 nucleotides read TGTGCCAGCAGAGGAAGCCCTGGACAGGGTCGTTTTCCTTTCTTT. Translated, it gives CASRGSPGQGRFPFF.

In its sample, this clone was seen once. For the CDR3, the DNA is TGTGCCAGCAGCTTCCGTCAGACAGGGGCTCCCAAAGAGACCCAGTACTTC. It specifies CASSFRQTGAPKETQYF. The rearrangement joins TRBV7-6 to TRBJ2-5; 8 bases line up with TRBD1. With 3 bases clipped from V and 3 bases from J, the junction kept 12 bases outside the gene matches. There are 17 residues in the CDR3. In germline, CDR1 is SGHVS, CDR2 FNYEAQ.

V and J are TRBV6-1 and TRBJ1-2; 9 bases map to TRBD1. Germline V gives CDR1 MNHNS, CDR2 SASEGT. The CDR3 is 14 residues long. With V trimmed by 0 bases and J by 5 bases, 1 base remained unmatched. CDR3 in DNA: TGTGCCAGCAGTGAAGCCGACAGGGGGTATGGCTACACCTTC. Translating it yields CASSEADRGYGYTF.

CDR3 in DNA: TGTGCCACTCATCTCCGGGTCGACGCGTCGCAGCCCCAGCATTTT. Translated, it gives CATHLRVDASQPQHF. This sequence joins TRBV6-1 and TRBJ1-5, with D unresolved. The V end was cut by 10 bases, the J end by 7 bases, with 23 bases between. There are 15 residues in the CDR3. CDR1 and CDR2 from the germline V gene are MNHNS and SASEGT.

V usage is TRBV19 and J usage is TRBJ2-5, with D hard to call. The CDR3 is 16 residues long. Germline-derived CDR1 and CDR2 are LNHDA and SQIVND (reference sequence). The V end lost 4 bases, the J end lost 1 base, and 16 bases lay between the germline ends. The CDR3 nucleotides read TGTGCCAGTAGTAATTTCATCACACAGATCCAAGAGACCCAGTACTTC. Encoded protein: CASSNFITQIQETQYF.

This clone is a singleton in its sample. The V call is TRBV19, the J call TRBJ1-1; 7 bases are shared with TRBD1. Trimming at V came to 4 bases and at J to 5 bases, leaving 7 bases not matched to a gene. CDR3 length: 14 residues. Germline values: CDR1 LNHDA, CDR2 SQIVND (reference sequence). As DNA, the CDR3 is TGTGCCAGTAGTACCACAGGGGTCGGGACTGAAGCTTTCTTT. Translated, it gives CASSTTGVGTEAFF.

This clone was recorded only once. V and J are TRBV7-9 and TRBJ2-7; 7 positions match TRBD1. The V gene end was trimmed by 4 bases and the J gene end by 0 bases; junction bases not matched to a gene: 6. The CDR3 covers 15 residues. CDR1 SEHNR and CDR2 FQNEAQ come from the germline V gene (reference sequence). This chain's CDR3 is CASSYGQVSSYEQYF. The DNA of the CDR3 is TGTGCCAGCAGCTACGGACAGGTTAGCTCCTACGAGCAGTACTTC.

This clone was recorded a few times. The chain has TRBV7-9 and TRBJ1-4; possibly TRBD1 for D (6 bases). CDR1 is SEHNR and CDR2 is FQNEAQ in the germline V gene (reference sequence). V lost 5 bases and J lost 5, with 18 bases in between. This CDR3 comprises 16 residues. CDR3 amino acids: CASSPHPGHRNEKLFF. In DNA, the CDR3 is TGTGCCAGCAGCCCCCACCCGGGACATCGGAATGAAAAACTGTTTTTT.

The CDR3 nucleotides are TGCGCCAGCAGCTTCGGACGACAGGGTAGGAGCACAGATACGCAGTATTTT. Its protein is CASSFGRQGRSTDTQYF. The rearrangement joins TRBV5-1 to TRBJ2-3; 7 nucleotides line up with TRBD1. V lost 2 bases, J lost 0 bases, and 9 bases stayed unmatched. This CDR3 contains 17 residues. CDR1 is SGHRS, CDR2 YFSETQ, per germline.

V is TRBV7-2 and J is TRBJ1-2; a possible D gene is TRBD1 (6 bases). CDR1 SGHTA and CDR2 FQGNSA come from the germline V gene. The CDR3 consists of 14 residues. V was clipped by 4 bases and J by 7 bases, with 16 bases between them. CDR3 nucleotide sequence: TGTGCCAGCAGCTCCCCTACAGGGATCGGTGGCTACACCTTC. Amino acids: CASSSPTGIGGYTF.